One sample yielded the 11 T cell receptor beta chains listed below, sequenced in a study of blood T cell repertoires in COVID-19. Generated by immunoSEQ multiplex PCR, the TCRdb table keeps only in-frame clones and is missing some. The sample comprises tens of thousands of clones, about four fifths of which are singletons, and approximately 1.2% rests with the top ten. The sequencing input was peripheral blood. The receptors come from an elderly woman with acute or convalescent COVID-19.

As DNA, the CDR3 is TGCGCCAGCAGCTCTCCCGGGGCCCTGGGAGGCGAGCAGTACTTC. Translated: CASSSPGALGGEQYF. V usage is TRBV5-1 and J usage is TRBJ2-7; tentative D call: TRBD2 (6 bases). In germline, CDR1 is SGHRS, CDR2 YFSETQ. The V gene lost 3 bases and the J gene lost 6 bases, with 19 bases spanning the gap. CDR3 length: 15 residues.

The rearrangement joins TRBV2 to TRBJ2-2, with 10 bases lining up with TRBD1. J lost 7 bases, V lost 5 bases, and 4 bases had no gene match. The length of the CDR3 is 14 residues. Per the germline V gene, CDR1 is SNHLY and CDR2 is FYNNEI. The CDR3 region is CASSLTGGDGELFF. In DNA, the CDR3 is TGTGCCAGCAGTCTGACAGGGGGCGACGGGGAGCTGTTTTTT.

This clone has only one observation. The rearrangement uses TRBV5-1 and TRBJ1-4, with 9 bases lining up with TRBD1. The trim removed 4 bases at V and 4 bases at J, leaving 5 bases unmatched. CDR1 and CDR2 (germline): SGHRS, YFSETQ. This CDR3 is 15 amino acids long. CDR3 nucleotide sequence: TGCGCCAGCAGCCTGACAGGGGGAGATAATGAAAAACTGTTTTTT. This codes for CASSLTGGDNEKLFF.

The chain uses TRBV24-1 and TRBJ1-2, with 10 nucleotides matching TRBD1. The ends lost 3 bases at V and 5 bases at J; junction bases unmatched: 8. The V gene's germline CDR1 is KGHDR and CDR2 SFDVKD. This CDR3 region has 16 residues. Written as DNA, the CDR3 is TGTGCCACCAGTGATCCAACGACAGGGGGCATTTATGGCTACACCTTC. Amino acid sequence: CATSDPTTGGIYGYTF.

This chain uses TRBV9 with TRBJ2-1; tentatively, D is TRBD1 (5 bases). Looked up from germline, CDR1 is SGDLS and CDR2 is YYNGEE. V lost 4 bases and J lost 5, with 13 bases in between. The CDR3 is 14 amino acids. CDR3 DNA: TGTGCCAGCAGCCCCGAAAGGGGCCACAATGAGCAGTTCTTC. It encodes CASSPERGHNEQFF.

The chain employs TRBV12-3 or TRBV12-4 and TRBJ1-2; D remains unclear. V was trimmed by 5 bases and J by 2 bases, leaving 6 bases between them. The CDR3 is made up of 12 amino acids. CDR3 residues: CASSRGNYGYTF. In DNA, the CDR3 is TGTGCCAGCAGTCGCGGAAACTATGGCTACACCTTC.

J is TRBJ1-4 and V is TRBV2; possible D gene TRBD1, 5 bases. The CDR3 is 14 amino acids. The V end was cut by 5 bases, the J end by 5 bases, with 12 bases between. Per germline, CDR1 SNHLY and CDR2 FYNNEI. This chain's CDR3 is CASSIGHPNEKLFF. The CDR3 nucleotides are TGTGCCAGCAGTATAGGACACCCGAATGAAAAACTGTTTTTT.

This clone was observed once. This chain joins TRBV19 and TRBJ1-1; no clear D. CDR1 and CDR2 (germline): LNHDA, SQIVND (reference sequence). The CDR3 length is 11 residues. V dropped 7 bases and J dropped 2 bases, with 5 bases sitting between them. CDR3 in amino acids: CASTFNTEAFF. Written as DNA, the CDR3 is TGTGCCAGTACCTTCAACACTGAAGCTTTCTTT.

This clone was picked up a small number of times. The chain links TRBV27 to TRBJ1-1; a weak D match, TRBD1 (6 bases). This CDR3 is built from 13 residues. Germline V gives CDR1 MNHEY, CDR2 SMNVEV (reference sequence). The V end lost 5 bases, the J end lost 1 base, and 8 bases lay between the germline ends. The CDR3 DNA reads as TGTGCCAGCAGTGCCAGGGGGAACACTGAAGCTTTCTTT. Amino acids: CASSARGNTEAFF.

The chain has TRBV3-1 (or the pseudogene TRBV3-2) and TRBJ2-5; TRBD1 might be the D (6 bases). With 1 base removed from V and 5 bases from J, the gap between germline ends came to 11 bases. This CDR3 spans 14 amino acids. Germline V lookup: CDR1 LGHDT, CDR2 YNNKEL (reference sequence). CDR3 loop: CASSQVQGKETQYF. CDR3 DNA sequence: TGTGCCAGCAGCCAAGTGCAGGGGAAGGAGACCCAGTACTTC.

The CDR3 reads CASGVKRGTTDTQYF. DNA of the CDR3: TGTGCCTCCGGGGTAAAGCGGGGGACCACAGATACGCAGTATTTT. The V call is TRBV6-5, the J call TRBJ2-3; 8 nucleotides line up with TRBD2. CDR1 is MNHEY, CDR2 SVGAGI, per germline. This CDR3 region has 15 residues. J was trimmed by 2 bases and V by 11 bases; bases with no gene match: 12.